This T cell receptor (beta chain) is from a study of T-cell reconstitution after alpha-beta-depleted transplantation in children. This clonotype was observed at least ten times. Antigen specificity is unknown. Construction of the TCRbeta library involved unique molecular identifiers. TCRdb reprocessed the PCR reads via MiXCR and lists one record per CDR3 protein. The sample shows approximately 190,000 distinct CDR3 sequences, around 5.9% of them seen only once. There are 13 residues in the CDR3. CDR1 and CDR2 from the germline V gene are SNHLY and FYNNEI. Whole-study findings and limits: T-cell counts and diversity at one year following transplant were attributed mainly to newly produced T cells.

The clonotype comes from a girl less than two years old with combined immunodeficiency, due to receive a stem cell transplant. The sample was PBMCs, taken before TCRalphabeta/CD19-depleted stem cell transplant. The chain couples TRBV2 to TRBJ1-1; maybe TRBD1 (6 bases). The CDR3 region is CATSWTENTEAFF. The CDR3 DNA reads TGTGCTACCTCCTGGACAGAGAACACTGAAGCTTTCTTT.